The entry below gives a single TCR beta chain sequence along with its context. These data originate in a study of Ad26.COV2.S vaccination and SARS-CoV-2 variants. Study background: Participant was drawn from the COV1001 Ad26.COV2.S trial arm.

The treatment was: 15 to 20 received Ad26.COV2.S at low or high dose, single or two shots; a few received placebo; per-sample allocation not given. The samples were gathered on day 63 after the first injection of vaccine or placebo. Participants' vaccine, an Ad26 vector, delivered Wuhan-strain SARS-CoV-2 spike. Assay used: immunoSEQ multiplex PCR; TCRdb lists only in-frame clones, some missing. The table has around 270,000 clones, 87% seen once. Germline CDR1 KGHSH, CDR2 LQKENI. V gave up 3 bases and J gave up 10 bases; unmatched junction bases: 7. The CDR3 length is 15 residues. The source of this sequence is a person between 18 and 60 years old who received the Ad26.COV2.S COVID-19 vaccine or a placebo. The sample consisted of peripheral blood, taken in a trial of Ad26.COV2.S vaccine versus placebo. The chain combines TRBV18 with TRBJ2-1; 12 bases are shared with TRBD2. CDR3 region: CASSPPSGGAGEQFF. As DNA, the CDR3 is TGTGCCAGCTCACCGCCTAGCGGGGGGGCGGGAGAGCAGTTCTTC.